This is a list of T cell receptor beta chains from one sample in a study of vaccination and CD4 T cells after COVID-19. MiXCR was run by TCRdb on the PCR reads, yielding one entry per CDR3 protein. The table shows 15,000 to 17,000 distinct CDR3 sequences, with around 48% occurring only once. These receptors' antigens are unknown. The sample taken for sequencing was CD4+ T cells from blood, cultured in vitro. The receptors stem from a human donor who had recovered from COVID-19. Both conserved end residues are part of each CDR3. The order of the fields is J gene, D gene, CDR3 length, V gene, clone size, CDR3 protein, CDR3 DNA. The D gene is left open where the match is weak. Size values are once, few and many counts, or a class for expanded clones, and some rows have none.

TRBJ2-2	TRBD2	16	TRBV5-8	-	CASRVAGVSATGELFF	TGTGCCAGCAGAGTAGCGGGGGTGAGTGCCACCGGGGAGCTGTTTTTT
TRBJ2-7	-	14	TRBV6-1	-	CATTPGLRSYEQYF	TGTGCCACCACACCCGGGTTGCGCTCCTACGAGCAGTACTTC
TRBJ2-7	TRBD1	13	TRBV6-1	few	CASQGRGGDEQYF	TGTGCCAGTCAAGGGCGAGGGGGCGACGAGCAGTACTTC
TRBJ2-7	-	11	TRBV7-3	-	CAGGESYEQYF	TGTGCTGGGGGAGAATCCTACGAGCAGTACTTC
TRBJ2-5	-	17	TRBV6-2/TRBV6-3	once	CASSYGKGRTGQETQYF	TGTGCCAGCAGTTACGGGAAAGGACGGACTGGGCAAGAGACCCAGTACTTC
TRBJ2-5	TRBD2	15	TRBV20-1	-	CSARGRAGGQETQYF	TGCAGTGCTAGAGGTCGAGCGGGGGGCCAAGAGACCCAGTACTTC
TRBJ2-2	-	17	TRBV7-9	-	CASRPKGGTGPTGELFF	TGTGCCAGCAGACCGAAAGGTGGGACCGGCCCCACCGGGGAGCTGTTTTTT
TRBJ1-3	-	20	TRBV20-1	few	CSARGGGGPSGHRNGNTIYF	TGCAGTGCTAGAGGGGGGGGAGGGCCGAGCGGTCACAGAAATGGAAACACCATATATTTT
TRBJ2-3	TRBD2	14	TRBV7-3	-	CASSKNSGEDTQYF	TGTGCCAGCAGCAAAAATAGCGGGGAGGATACGCAGTATTTT
TRBJ1-2	TRBD1	15	TRBV6-1	few	CASSTGNRGTDGYTF	TGTGCCAGCAGCACCGGGAACAGGGGGACGGATGGCTACACCTTC
TRBJ1-1	-	14	TRBV24-1	few	CATSPGTPNTEAFF	TGTGCCACCAGTCCCGGGACACCGAACACTGAAGCTTTCTTT
TRBJ2-4	-	16	TRBV20-1	few	CSARGRPWQAKNIQYF	TGCAGTGCTAGAGGAAGGCCGTGGCAAGCCAAAAACATTCAGTACTTC
TRBJ2-1	-	10	TRBV1	-	CTSIVNEQFF	TGCACCAGCATAGTCAATGAGCAGTTCTTC
TRBJ2-3	TRBD2	13	TRBV20-1	-	CSAFPSGTDTQYF	TGCAGTGCTTTTCCTAGCGGGACCGATACGCAGTATTTT
TRBJ1-1	TRBD1	15	TRBV20-1	-	CSAQDPTGMNTEAFF	TGCAGTGCTCAGGATCCGACAGGGATGAACACTGAAGCTTTCTTT
TRBJ2-5	-	15	TRBV12-3/TRBV12-4	-	CASSRRWGGWETQYF	TGTGCCAGCAGCCGACGTTGGGGGGGCTGGGAGACCCAGTACTTC
TRBJ2-7	-	13	TRBV6-5	-	CASSYISSYEQYF	TGTGCCAGCAGTTACATCAGCTCCTACGAGCAGTACTTC
TRBJ1-2	TRBD1	14	TRBV7-2	-	CASSPRYRDRGYTF	TGTGCCAGCAGCCCGCGTTACAGGGACAGGGGCTACACCTTC
TRBJ1-1	-	15	TRBV2	-	CASLRGPSGTTEAFF	TGTGCCAGCCTTCGTGGACCTAGCGGGACCACTGAAGCTTTCTTT
TRBJ2-7	-	16	TRBV20-1	-	CSARDPTPRTAYEQYF	TGCAGTGCTAGAGATCCGACCCCCAGGACCGCCTACGAGCAGTACTTC
TRBJ2-7	TRBD2	17	TRBV4-1	-	CASSPTRTSGSPYEQYF	TGCGCCAGCAGCCCGACCCGGACTAGCGGAAGCCCCTACGAGCAGTACTTC
TRBJ1-2	-	17	TRBV4-3	-	CASSGRDPQGTNYGYTF	TGCGCCAGCAGCGGCCGGGACCCCCAGGGAACTAACTATGGCTACACCTTC
TRBJ2-7	TRBD2	13	TRBV12-3/TRBV12-4	-	CASSLAGGSEQYF	TGTGCCAGCAGCCTAGCGGGAGGCTCCGAGCAGTACTTC
TRBJ2-4	TRBD1	16	TRBV7-9	-	CASSLADRVAKNIQYF	TGTGCCAGCAGCTTAGCCGACAGGGTAGCCAAAAACATTCAGTACTTC
TRBJ1-6	-	14	TRBV5-1	-	CASSLWGDRSPLHF	TGCGCCAGCAGCTTATGGGGGGATCGGTCACCCCTCCACTTT
TRBJ1-2	TRBD1	12	TRBV20-1	-	CSAQGQDYGYTF	TGCAGTGCTCAAGGACAGGACTATGGCTACACCTTC
TRBJ2-2	-	15	TRBV6-2/TRBV6-3	-	CASSLRGWVTGELFF	TGTGCCAGCAGCCTTAGAGGGTGGGTCACCGGGGAGCTGTTTTTT
TRBJ2-3	-	12	TRBV7-2	-	CASSPVTDTQYF	TGTGCCAGCAGCCCCGTCACAGATACGCAGTATTTT
TRBJ1-5	-	13	TRBV7-2	-	CASSGQGFQTQHF	TGTGCCAGCAGCGGGCAGGGGTTTCAGACCCAGCATTTT
TRBJ2-1	-	12	TRBV7-9	-	CASSLEGGEQFF	TGTGCCAGCAGCTTAGAAGGGGGTGAGCAGTTCTTC
TRBJ1-2	-	14	TRBV7-2	-	CASSPRTDVYGYTF	TGTGCCAGCAGCCCTCGGACAGATGTCTATGGCTACACCTTC
TRBJ2-1	-	13	TRBV27	-	CAIAIVRGNEQFF	TGTGCGATAGCAATAGTACGAGGGAATGAGCAGTTCTTC
TRBJ2-2	-	15	TRBV6-1	-	CASRRGQKNTGELFF	TGTGCCAGCAGGAGGGGACAAAAAAACACCGGGGAGCTGTTTTTT
TRBJ2-7	TRBD2	17	TRBV28	-	CASSFSGVGLAAYEQYF	TGTGCCAGCAGTTTCTCAGGCGTCGGACTAGCGGCCTACGAGCAGTACTTC
TRBJ2-3	TRBD2	15	TRBV7-2	-	CASSYSGRRTDTQYF	TGTGCCAGCAGCTATAGCGGGAGAAGGACAGATACGCAGTATTTT
TRBJ2-2	TRBD1	16	TRBV4-3	few	CASSRLHRGPAGELFF	TGCGCCAGCAGCCGGCTTCACAGGGGACCAGCCGGGGAGCTGTTTTTT
TRBJ2-7	-	11	TRBV20-1	few	CSASAGAEQYF	TGCAGTGCTAGCGCCGGGGCCGAGCAGTACTTC
TRBJ1-5	-	17	TRBV6-2/TRBV6-3	-	CASSYSRAGRSNQPQHF	TGTGCCAGCAGTTACTCGAGGGCAGGGAGAAGCAATCAGCCCCAGCATTTT
TRBJ2-7	-	15	TRBV20-1	few	CSAEGIRGETYEQYF	TGCAGTGCTGAGGGAATTAGGGGGGAGACCTACGAGCAGTACTTC
TRBJ2-7	TRBD1	15	TRBV28	-	CASSPPGTVLYEQYF	TGTGCCAGCAGTCCCCCCGGGACAGTTCTTTACGAGCAGTACTTC
TRBJ1-2	TRBD1	16	TRBV6-2/TRBV6-3	-	CASSSRTGGGPGGYTF	TGTGCCAGCAGTTCCCGGACAGGGGGCGGTCCGGGAGGCTACACCTTC
TRBJ2-1	TRBD1	14	TRBV7-9	few	CASSLMTGSNEQFF	TGTGCCAGCAGCTTAATGACAGGGTCCAATGAGCAGTTCTTC
TRBJ2-7	-	12	TRBV20-1	-	CSANRNTYEQYF	TGCAGTGCTAATCGGAACACCTACGAGCAGTACTTC
TRBJ1-2	TRBD1	15	TRBV10-3	few	CAISESPGGKRGYTF	TGTGCCATCAGTGAGTCTCCAGGGGGTAAGCGTGGCTACACCTTC
TRBJ2-1	TRBD2	16	TRBV27	-	CASSFRRGAGYNEQFF	TGTGCCAGCAGTTTTCGGCGGGGGGCTGGGTACAATGAGCAGTTCTTC
TRBJ1-2	-	13	TRBV18	-	CASSPPREYGYTF	TGTGCCAGCTCACCACCGAGGGAGTATGGCTACACCTTC
TRBJ1-6	TRBD1	14	TRBV2	few	CATTRDRGYSPLHF	TGTGCCACCACGCGGGACAGGGGTTATTCACCCCTCCACTTT
TRBJ2-7	-	15	TRBV5-6	-	CASSLGRALSYEQYF	TGTGCCAGCAGCTTGGGCAGGGCCCTCTCATACGAGCAGTACTTC
TRBJ2-1	TRBD2	15	TRBV6-1	-	CASSRTSGGGGEQFF	TGTGCCAGCAGCCGGACTAGCGGAGGGGGAGGAGAGCAGTTCTTC